This TCR beta chain comes out of a study of blood T cells in healthy people across ages. Study at large: When template switching was applied, about one barcoded beta molecule was captured per two T cells.

The study's findings and limits: Any conclusive comparison of naive versus antigen-experienced cells was prevented by using unsorted PBMCs. When set beside aged donors, long-lived donors presented more naive CD4+ cells and higher diversity.

Sample-barcoded 5' priming and a J-beta primer mix drove a second PCR of about 6 to 11 cycles. In TCRdb, the 5' RACE reads were re-called with MiXCR into one record per CDR3 protein. The sample lists fewer than 2 million distinct CDR3 sequences, 30% to 40% occurring once. The donors, aged about 6 to 100, were healthy Caucasians from Russia. The J segment lost 4 bases and the V segment lost 5 bases, leaving 14 bases of the junction unmatched. This CDR3 has 17 residues. The V gene's germline CDR1 is SEHNR and CDR2 FQNEAQ (reference sequence). This clonotype was picked up a small number of times. The antigen is unknown.

The sequencing input was blood. The V call is TRBV7-9, the J call TRBJ1-5, with 7 bases that match TRBD1. This receptor was obtained from a human donor in good health. CDR3 residues: CASSPIRGDRGNQPQHF. The CDR3 bases are TGTGCCAGCAGCCCTATTCGAGGGGACAGAGGAAATCAGCCCCAGCATTTT.